This T cell receptor (beta chain) comes out of a study of T cell clonotyping in hematopoietic cell transplantation (dated by TCRdb to the early 2020s). For context, the study as a whole: The study collected 130 to 150 blood samples from some 33 consecutive transplant recipients and their related donors. Patients were recruited between 2015 and 2017 and followed until late 2020 or death.

In the case of this clone: Which antigen it targets is not known. No much larger clonotype is one base removed from it; base qualities were not supplied.

The time point tag for this specimen amounts to: 30 days after allo-HCT. Blood from recipients was drawn roughly 28 days before transplant, then again at days 30, 100 and 180 after transplant. Using Nuclei Lysis Solution, genomic DNA was extracted from unfractionated peripheral blood mononuclear cells that were either fresh or cryopreserved. What the work shows at the level of the full study, not this receptor alone: A decrease in recipient TCR diversity was observed after transplant, and a progressive increase in pathologically expanded clonotypes was seen from day 30 to day 180. Donor and pretransplant recipient Inverse Simpson Index values predicted broader posttransplant TCR repertoire diversity. Sample size was limited, and cells were not sorted, so CD4 and CD8 repertoire contributions could not be separated. Overlap with donor repertoires was found for only a small fraction of recipient repertoires, with over 95% found to appear de novo at the given depth.

The immunoSEQ assay, a bias-controlled multiplex PCR using V- and J-specific primers, was used to amplify TCR beta CDR3 regions from genomic DNA. In a second PCR step, the CDR3 amplicons were tagged with a proprietary barcode plus Illumina adapter sequences. An Illumina MiSeq instrument was used to sequence the CDR3 libraries. Per the original workflow: immunoSEQ Analyzer 3.0 was used for export and quality control, with R Bioconductor and Immunarch used for downstream analyses. Only productive rearrangements within the normalized downsampled data set were used in the calculation of repertoire metrics. In the normalized cohort, a clonotype counted as pathologically expanded if the clonotype was larger than 5 templates. The Inverse Simpson Index was used to measure repertoire diversity. CMV-specificity analyses were carried out on the non-normalized data set to capture all clonotypes. TCRdb obtained this table from immuneACCESS and retained in-frame rearrangements with V and J assigned. These tables miss some clones; where compared with another copy, unresolved V genes account for less than half of the shortfall, and the remainder is unexplained. For V, J and clone size, that table is used; D and trimming come from the DNA. The sample table lists about 4,500 clones, 85% to 95% of them with a count of one. Of the sample, more than 4.5% falls within the top ten clones.

From a lookup of the germline V gene, CDR1 and CDR2 are LGHNA and YNFKEQ. The CDR3 starts with the cysteine, ends with the phenylalanine, and has 16 residues. Only the CDR3 region is kept as DNA, spanning 48 bases read in frame from base 1. Here V drops 7 bases and J drops 3 bases, and the junction holds 15 bases not matched to any gene. The sequencing used peripheral blood mononuclear cells, collected 30 days after allogeneic stem cell transplant. The rearranged chain carries TRBV4-2 and TRBJ2-7; TRBD2 aligns with 7 central bases. The receptor's source is a male patient between 65 and 85 years old who had an allogeneic stem cell transplant from an unrelated donor, so T cells may come from the graft donor. Some clones in this sample may be carry-over from other donors' samples. CDR3 sequence: CASTALLGASGYEQYF. The nucleotides read TGTGCCAGCACCGCGCTTCTTGGGGCTAGCGGCTACGAGCAGTACTTC.